Shown below are 29 T cell receptor beta chains from a single sample sequenced in a study of OX40 agonist ivuxolimab in advanced cancers. Here immunoSEQ multiplex PCR was the method, and the copy in TCRdb shows in-frame clones only, minus some. This sample yields about 80,000 clones, of which approximately 89% are seen a single time; 2% to 2.5% belongs to the top ten. The starting material was CD4+ or CD8+ T cells sorted from blood, obtained in a trial of the OX40 agonist ivuxolimab. These receptors originate from an adult with an advanced solid tumor such as melanoma, head and neck, liver or kidney cancer.

This chain connects TRBV5-1 to TRBJ2-7, with D possibly TRBD1 on 5 matching bases. This CDR3 is built from 14 residues. The ends were cut back, 2 bases at V and 5 bases at J, with 14 bases in the middle. Germline lookup yields CDR1 SGHRS and CDR2 YFSETQ. CDR3 bases: TGCGCCAGCAGCTTTTCTACAGGCGCCAACGAGCAGTACTTC. Protein sequence: CASSFSTGANEQYF.

CDR3 in amino acids: CASSYSGVGYTF. As DNA, the CDR3 is TGTGCCAGCAGTTACTCGGGGGTTGGCTACACCTTC. The chain links TRBV6-5 to TRBJ1-2; a weak D match, TRBD1 (5 bases). This CDR3 has 12 amino acids. The V end lost 0 bases, the J end lost 7 bases, and 6 bases lay between the germline ends. The germline CDR1 and CDR2 sequences are MNHEY and SVGAGI.

A note on this clone: Within the sample, other DNA sequences also encode this same CDR3. Written as DNA, the CDR3 is TGTGCCAGCAGCCACGGGTCGTATGGCTACACCTTC. It encodes CASSHGSYGYTF. This chain uses TRBV11-2 with TRBJ1-2; D ambiguous. Trimming cost V 5 bases and J 5 bases, with 9 bases left between them. CDR1 is SGHAT and CDR2 is FQNNGV in the germline V gene. The CDR3 loop spans 12 amino acids. Complete variable domain (other parts from reference TRBV11-2 and TRBJ1-2): EAGVAQSPRYKIIEKRQSVAFWCNPISGHATLYWYQQILGQGPKLLIQFQNNGVVDDSQLPKDRFSAERLKGVDSTLKIQPAKLEDSAVYLCASSHGSYGYTFGSGTRLTVV.

The V and J genes are TRBV10-3 and TRBJ1-5; 7 nucleotides align to TRBD1. Looked up from germline, CDR1 is ENHRY and CDR2 is SYGVKD. With 6 bases clipped from V and 7 bases from J, the junction kept 12 bases outside the gene matches. The CDR3 covers 15 residues. CDR3 bases: TGTGCCATCAGCCCAGGGGGAGCAGCGGGGCAGCCCCAGCATTTT. Translating gives CAISPGGAAGQPQHF.

As to this clone: The same CDR3 arises from other DNA sequences in this sample as well. The V call is TRBV4-3, the J call TRBJ2-7; D uncertain. V lost 1 base, J lost 2 bases, and 6 bases lay in between. Germline CDR1 reads LGHNA; CDR2 reads YSLEER. The CDR3 has 13 amino acids. The CDR3 loop reads CASSQAGAYEQYF. In nucleotides, the CDR3 is TGCGCCAGCAGCCAAGCGGGTGCCTACGAGCAGTACTTC.

The chain couples TRBV6-4 to TRBJ2-1; 11 bases map to TRBD2. V lost 6 bases to trimming and J lost 6 bases; unmatched junction nucleotides: 7. CDR1 is MRHNA and CDR2 is SNTAGT in the germline V gene. The CDR3 runs to 15 residues. In nucleotides, the CDR3 is TGTGCCAGCAGCCTGTCCGGGACTAGCGGCAATGAGCAGTTCTTC. This encodes CASSLSGTSGNEQFF.

V and J are TRBV7-3 and TRBJ2-7; 12 positions agree with TRBD1. Germline V gene lookup returns CDR1 SGHTA and CDR2 FQGTGA. The junction had 8 bases not matched to a gene; V was cut back by 1 base and J by 7 bases. The CDR3 extends over 16 amino acids. CDR3: CASSLSSGQGAWEQYF. CDR3 in DNA: TGTGCCAGCAGCTTAAGCTCGGGACAGGGGGCTTGGGAGCAGTACTTC.

This clone came up once. The gene calls are TRBV28 and TRBJ1-5, with unresolved D. Trimming removed 7 bases at V and 2 bases at J, with 9 bases between. CDR1 MDHEN and CDR2 SYDVKM come from the germline V gene. CDR3 length: 13 residues. The CDR3 protein is CASTQTGNQPQHF. The CDR3 DNA reads as TGTGCCAGCACCCAAACAGGCAATCAGCCCCAGCATTTT.

This rearrangement joins TRBV5-1 to TRBJ2-3; no clear D. Germline V CDR1 and CDR2: SGHRS, YFSETQ. CDR3 length: 14 amino acids. Trimming took off 0 bases at V and 4 bases at J, with 9 bases between the two ends. The CDR3 spells CASSLGSSADTQYF. CDR3 bases: TGCGCCAGCAGCTTGGGTTCATCAGCAGATACGCAGTATTTT.

The J gene is TRBJ1-1, the V gene TRBV28; D ambiguous. The CDR3 consists of 14 residues. The ends were cut back, 4 bases at V and 0 bases at J, with 9 bases in the middle. Germline V lookup: CDR1 MDHEN, CDR2 SYDVKM. CDR3 loop: CASSSGSMNTEAFF. The CDR3 coding sequence is TGTGCCAGCAGTTCAGGCTCCATGAACACTGAAGCTTTCTTT.

This chain links TRBV5-1 with TRBJ2-5, with 7 bases matching TRBD1. The CDR3 length is 15 residues. Germline CDR1 SGHRS, CDR2 YFSETQ. V dropped 2 bases and J dropped 2; count of bases not matched to a gene: 6. CDR3 DNA sequence: TGCGCCAGCAGCTTCTACGGGACAGAGCAAGAGACCCAGTACTTC. It encodes CASSFYGTEQETQYF.

The chain has TRBV5-4 and TRBJ1-1, with a possible D match to TRBD1 (6 bases). Germline CDR1 reads SGHNT; CDR2 reads YYREEE (reference sequence). CDR3 length: 15 residues. With 3 bases removed from V and 6 bases from J, the gap between germline ends came to 18 bases. CDR3 DNA sequence: TGTGCCAGCAGCTGGACAGCAAGGGAGACTCCTGAAGCTTTCTTT. This gives the protein CASSWTARETPEAFF.

CDR3 in DNA: TGTGCCAGCAGCTTAGCGGGACAGAGCTATGGCTACACCTTC. It encodes CASSLAGQSYGYTF. This sequence joins TRBV7-8 and TRBJ1-2; TRBD1 agrees at 7 bases. The V and J ends lost 0 bases and 4 bases, in that order; junction bases with no gene match: 2. CDR1 is SGHVS and CDR2 is FQNEAQ in the germline V gene. The CDR3 is 14 amino acids.

The chain carries TRBV5-1 and TRBJ1-1; 8 bases are a match to TRBD1. CDR1 is SGHRS, CDR2 YFSETQ, per germline. The J segment lost 7 bases and the V segment lost 4 bases, leaving 9 bases of the junction unmatched. There are 14 residues in the CDR3. The CDR3 nucleotides read TGCGCCAGCAGCAAACTACAGGGGGGGCTTGAAGCTTTCTTT. Protein: CASSKLQGGLEAFF.

This sequence joins TRBV6-5 and TRBJ1-4; maybe TRBD1 (5 bases). CDR3 length equals 14 residues. V was trimmed by 2 bases and J by 5 bases, leaving 9 bases between them. Looked up from germline, CDR1 is MNHEY and CDR2 is SVGAGI. CDR3 in DNA: TGTGCCAGCAGTTACGGCAGGGCCAATGAAAAACTGTTTTTT. Protein: CASSYGRANEKLFF.

The rearrangement links TRBV7-3 to TRBJ2-3; D call uncertain. The CDR3 loop spans 14 amino acids. The germline CDR1 and CDR2 sequences are SGHTA and FQGTGA. V was cut by 5 bases and J by 4 bases, with 13 bases left in between. CDR3: CASSPPGQSDTQYF. Here the CDR3 DNA reads TGTGCCAGCAGCCCCCCCGGGCAGTCAGATACGCAGTATTTT.

This chain joins TRBV7-9 and TRBJ2-3, with D perhaps matching TRBD2 (6 bases). CDR1 is SEHNR, CDR2 FQNEAQ, per germline (reference sequence). This CDR3 is built from 16 residues. The germline V and J ends were trimmed by 5 bases and 0 bases, with 15 bases remaining between them. The CDR3 loop is CASSRIPGGSTDTQYF. The CDR3 DNA sequence: TGTGCCAGCAGCAGGATACCCGGGGGTAGCACAGATACGCAGTATTTT.

The chain carries TRBV28 and TRBJ1-4; D is undetermined. Germline V gives CDR1 MDHEN, CDR2 SYDVKM. V lost 10 bases and J lost 0, with 24 bases in between. The CDR3 length is 18 residues. CDR3 residues: CAIQRAGSPLTTNEKLFF. CDR3 bases: TGTGCCATTCAGCGAGCGGGGTCTCCCTTAACAACTAATGAAAAACTGTTTTTT.

The sample holds a few counts of this clone. The chain employs TRBV18 and TRBJ2-7, with D perhaps assigned TRBD1 or TRBD2 (6 bases each). Trimming pared 8 bases from V and 2 bases from J, leaving 16 bases between. Germline CDR1 is KGHSH and CDR2 is LQKENI. CDR3 length: 14 residues. The CDR3 coding sequence is TGTGCCAGCGATGAGGGGGGCCTTCCCTACGAGCAGTACTTC. It encodes CASDEGGLPYEQYF.

The chain joins TRBV18 to TRBJ1-5; the D is unclear. Germline V gene lookup returns CDR1 KGHSH and CDR2 LQKENI. CDR3 length: 13 residues. Trimming took 3 bases from V and 6 from J, leaving 9 bases between them. This chain's CDR3 is CASSPALTQPQHF. The CDR3, as DNA: TGTGCCAGCTCACCGGCCCTAACTCAGCCCCAGCATTTT.

This clone occurred once. The V and J genes are TRBV6-6 and TRBJ2-2; D is unclear. Germline V CDR1 and CDR2: MNHNY, SVGAGI (reference sequence). This CDR3 has 13 residues. Trimming took 6 bases from V and 7 from J, leaving 12 bases between them. The CDR3 reads CASSPLAIGELFF. The CDR3 DNA reads as TGTGCCAGCAGCCCCCTTGCCATCGGGGAGCTGTTTTTT.

The rearrangement uses TRBV11-1 and TRBJ2-1, with unresolved D. V lost 5 bases to trimming and J lost 7 bases, with 9 bases between them. CDR1 SGHAT and CDR2 FQDESV come from the germline V gene (reference sequence). CDR3 length equals 12 residues. The CDR3 region is CASSVFRNEQFF. The CDR3 DNA follows: TGTGCCAGCAGCGTATTTCGAAATGAGCAGTTCTTC. Using reference TRBV11-1 and TRBJ2-1 for the parts outside the CDR3, the full variable domain is EAEVAQSPRYKITEKSQAVAFWCDPISGHATLYWYRQILGQGPELLVQFQDESVVDDSQLPKDRFSAERLKGVDSTLKIQPAELGDSAMYLCASSVFRNEQFFGPGTRLTVL.

In its sample, this clone was seen once. The V call is TRBV6-5, the J call TRBJ2-2; D unresolved. The CDR3 is made up of 15 amino acids. Trimming took off 6 bases at V and 6 bases at J, with 17 bases between the two ends. The germline gives CDR1 MNHEY, CDR2 SVGAGI. As DNA, the CDR3 is TGTGCCAGCAGCCCATCTGGTCCGGGCGCCGGGGAGCTGTTTTTT. Its translation is CASSPSGPGAGELFF.

This chain uses TRBV29-1 with TRBJ2-3; D perhaps matches TRBD1 (6 bases). V lost 6 bases to trimming and J lost 6 bases, with 19 bases between them. The CDR3 covers 14 residues. CDR1 and CDR2 (germline): SQVTM, ANQGSEA. The DNA for the CDR3 is TGCAGCGTCGACAGGTTAGGTAATCCGGATACGCAGTATTTT. Protein: CSVDRLGNPDTQYF.

The rearrangement links TRBV6-5 to TRBJ2-5; D may be TRBD1 or TRBD2 (6 bases each). The J call may not be correct, given that the DNA end is closer to TRBJ2-7. This CDR3 spans 14 amino acids. Germline V lookup: CDR1 MNHEY, CDR2 SVGAGI. In nucleotides, the CDR3 is TGTGCCAGCAGTTACTACAGGGAGGTTAGCGAGCAGTACTTC. Residues: CASSYYREVSEQYF.

This chain joins TRBV25-1 and TRBJ2-1; D unresolved. This CDR3 has 11 residues. The V and J ends lost 5 bases and 13 bases respectively, with 12 bases between them. CDR1 and CDR2 from the germline V gene are MGHDK and SYGVNS. CDR3 sequence: CASSLKDSQFF. The CDR3 DNA reads TGTGCCAGCAGTCTAAAAGATAGTCAGTTCTTC.

The chain employs TRBV27 and TRBJ1-4; TRBD1 matches at 7 bases. Germline-derived CDR1 and CDR2 are MNHEY and SMNVEV (reference sequence). This CDR3 is built from 15 residues. V shed 4 bases and J 6 bases; nucleotides not matched to a gene: 8. CDR3 loop: CASSSLQGLYEKLFF. The CDR3 bases are TGTGCCAGCAGTTCCCTACAGGGGCTTTATGAAAAACTGTTTTTT.

CDR3 DNA: TGTGCCACCAGATCCTCGGCCTCCTACGAGCAGTACTTC. Amino acid sequence: CATRSSASYEQYF. The chain links TRBV15 to TRBJ2-7, with D unclear. CDR1 LNHNV and CDR2 YYDKDF come from the germline V gene (reference sequence). The ends were cut back, 6 bases at V and 0 bases at J, with 9 bases in the middle. The CDR3 contains 13 residues.

The genes are TRBV6-1 and TRBJ2-5, with 8 positions matching TRBD1. The CDR3 runs to 15 residues. The germline gives CDR1 MNHNS, CDR2 SASEGT. With V trimmed by 4 bases and J by 1 base, 5 bases remained unmatched. DNA of the CDR3: TGTGCCAGCAGTGCGGACAGGGTTATCCAAGAGACCCAGTACTTC. The encoded protein is CASSADRVIQETQYF.